This T cell receptor (beta chain) comes out of a study of T cell repertoires in cytomegalovirus infection (dated by TCRdb to about 2019). For the study in its entirety: Recently identified HLA-C-restricted CMV epitopes, whose presentation resists viral immunomodulation, were targeted by peptide stimulations together with well-studied HLA-B-restricted epitopes. Donor HLA type was relevant to the analysis, as public TCR beta signatures indicated carriage of CMV infection together with the matching HLA type. Study-wide findings and limitations: In both this cohort and an independent cohort of a few hundred donors, the cumulative frequency of public TCR beta family members distinguished carriers of CMV infection plus the relevant HLA type. In the ex vivo response, HLA-C-restricted CMV-specific TCR beta clonotypes were dominant, and in two of eight donors the single most frequent clonotype came from this HLA-C-restricted group.

A word on this clonotype: Its antigen remains undetermined. Per-base quality was not reported, and no clone a single base away is much larger than it.

Instrument used: Illumina HiSeq 1500. Using fastp at Q25 and MiXCR, TCRdb reprocessed the public reads and kept productive beta chains. Every distinct CDR3 protein forms one entry, paired with its most common genes and DNA. The sample table lists just under 500,000 distinct CDR3 sequences, roughly 34% of them with a count of one. Together, the top ten hold about a sixth of the sample. Cut back by 5 bases and 4 bases, the V and J ends lie 14 bases apart. Sequences LNHDA (CDR1) and SQIVND (CDR2) are obtained from the germline V gene (reference sequence). The CDR3 measures 14 amino acids from cysteine to phenylalanine. Only the CDR3 portion is preserved as DNA: 42 bases, with reading frame beginning at the first base. The treatment or condition label, as the study defines it: in vitro stimulation with specific CMV peptide epitopes to enrich CMV-specific T cells.

This TCR was sampled from a human donor in good health (CMV status not recorded). Some clones in this sample may be carry-over from other donors' samples. The V and J segments used are TRBV19 and TRBJ1-2; a tentative D call is TRBD1 (5 bases match). The sample consisted of cultured PBMCs, taken from culture after CMV antigen stimulation. In nucleotide form, the sequence is TGTGCCAGTAGTCCCCAACCCGGGGGCTATGGCTACACCTTC. Translation gives CASSPQPGGYGYTF.